Each of the 20 T cell receptor beta chains below was sequenced from the same sample in a study of cytomegalovirus exposure and HLA in healthy donors. PCR primers comprised 60 Vbeta and 13 Jbeta primers. Profiling relied on immunoSEQ multiplex PCR, and the TCRdb table lists in-frame clones only, not all of them. The sample yields 99,000 or so clones, 83% seen once. Source material: PBMCs. The receptors were sampled from a young man in good health and CMV-seronegative.

This chain joins TRBV9 and TRBJ1-1; 7 nucleotides agree with TRBD1. The CDR3 loop spans 14 amino acids. Germline values: CDR1 SGDLS, CDR2 YYNGEE. Trimming took 3 bases from V and 5 from J; bases not matched to a gene: 7. The CDR3 DNA reads TGTGCCAGCAGCGAGAGTACAGGGGTAACTGAAGCTTTCTTT. The encoded protein is CASSESTGVTEAFF.

The V call is TRBV19, the J call TRBJ2-1; TRBD2 agrees at 7 bases. V lost 3 bases and J lost 7; bases outside the gene matches: 0. The CDR3 consists of 12 residues. The germline gives CDR1 LNHDA, CDR2 SQIVND (reference sequence). DNA for the CDR3: TGTGCCAGTAGTATGGGGGGGAATGAGCAGTTCTTC. Protein: CASSMGGNEQFF.

The V call is TRBV6-1, the J call TRBJ2-5; D is possibly TRBD1 (5 bases). The end of the DNA aligns better with TRBJ2-7, so the J call may be wrong. This CDR3 spans 14 amino acids. CDR1 is MNHNS and CDR2 is SASEGT in the germline V gene. The CDR3 spells CASSNLDTTYEQYF. The CDR3 nucleotides read TGTGCCAGCAGCAACCTGGACACCACCTACGAGCAGTACTTC.

The CDR3 sequence is CASSLGHYEQYF. CDR3 DNA sequence: TGTGCCAGCAGTTTGGGACACTACGAGCAGTACTTC. The chain combines TRBV28 with TRBJ2-7, with D tentatively TRBD1 (6 bases). The CDR3 is made up of 12 amino acids. CDR1 and CDR2 (germline): MDHEN, SYDVKM. Trimming took 3 bases from V and 3 from J, leaving 6 bases between them.

This sequence joins TRBV7-6 and TRBJ2-7, with D perhaps matching TRBD1 (5 bases). CDR3 size: 14 residues. Germline assignment: CDR1 SGHVS and CDR2 FNYEAQ. V dropped 2 bases and J dropped 6 bases, with 14 bases sitting between them. The CDR3 protein is CASSLLTADAEQYF. CDR3 nucleotide sequence: TGTGCCAGCAGCTTATTGACAGCTGACGCCGAGCAGTACTTC.

The V call is TRBV11-2, the J call TRBJ1-2; TRBD1 aligns across 7 bases. This CDR3 is built from 15 residues. The V gene end was trimmed by 1 base and the J gene end by 4 bases; junction bases not matched to a gene: 6. CDR1 and CDR2 from the germline V gene are SGHAT and FQNNGV. The CDR3, as DNA: TGTGCCAGCAGCTTAGCCACCAGGGGGTCCTATGGCTACACCTTC. Its protein product is CASSLATRGSYGYTF.

V is TRBV2 and J is TRBJ2-7; 10 nucleotides match TRBD2. There are 14 residues in the CDR3. Trimming took 4 bases from V and 9 from J; bases not matched to a gene: 9. Germline assignment: CDR1 SNHLY and CDR2 FYNNEI. The CDR3 region has the DNA TGTGCCAGCAGTGGGGGGCTAGCGGGGGCTGGGCAGTACTTC. This codes for CASSGGLAGAGQYF.

The V call is TRBV30, the J call TRBJ1-4; possible D gene TRBD1, 5 bases. The CDR3 extends over 13 amino acids. Trimming took off 0 bases at V and 11 bases at J, with 13 bases between the two ends. Germline V gene lookup returns CDR1 GTSNPN and CDR2 SVGIG (reference sequence). The CDR3 sequence: CAWSVVREVKLFF. The CDR3, as DNA: TGTGCCTGGAGTGTAGTCAGGGAGGTTAAACTGTTTTTT.

The chain combines TRBV9 with TRBJ2-1, with D possibly matching TRBD1 (6 bases). The CDR3 is 17 amino acids. Per germline, CDR1 SGDLS and CDR2 YYNGEE. V was clipped by 0 bases and J by 0 bases, with 13 bases between them. CDR3 loop: CASSVATGSGSYNEQFF. As DNA, the CDR3 is TGTGCCAGCAGCGTAGCCACAGGGTCGGGCTCCTACAATGAGCAGTTCTTC.

The chain has TRBV2 and TRBJ2-2, with D unresolved. The CDR3 length is 14 residues. The V end lost 3 bases, the J end lost 3 bases, and 8 bases lay between the germline ends. Looked up from germline, CDR1 is SNHLY and CDR2 is FYNNEI. CDR3 loop: CASSDDTYTGELFF. The CDR3 DNA reads TGTGCCAGCAGTGATGACACCTACACCGGGGAGCTGTTTTTT.

DNA of the CDR3: TGTGCCAGCATCGTGGGACAGTGGGGACATCAGCCCCAGCATTTT. Its translation is CASIVGQWGHQPQHF. The chain employs TRBV6-5 and TRBJ1-5; TRBD1 aligns across 7 bases. This CDR3 has 15 amino acids. With 7 bases clipped from V and 5 bases from J, the junction kept 11 bases outside the gene matches. CDR1 is MNHEY, CDR2 SVGAGI, per germline.

The chain combines TRBV5-6 with TRBJ2-2; perhaps TRBD2 as D (6 bases). The V end was cut by 4 bases, the J end by 3 bases, with 16 bases between. The CDR3 runs 16 residues. Germline CDR1 is SGHDT and CDR2 is YYEEEE. CDR3 DNA: TGTGCCAGCAGCCCCACGTCTAGCGCCTACACCGGGGAGCTGTTTTTT. Its protein is CASSPTSSAYTGELFF. Variable domain in full (rest from reference TRBV5-6 and TRBJ2-2): DAGVTQSPTHLIKTRGQQVTLRCSPKSGHDTVSWYQQALGQGPQFIFQYYEEEERQRGNFPDRFSGHQFPNYSSELNVNALLLGDSALYLCASSPTSSAYTGELFFGEGSRLTVL.

The V call is TRBV5-1, the J call TRBJ1-2; 7 bases are a match to TRBD1. The germline gives CDR1 SGHRS, CDR2 YFSETQ. Trimming cost V 7 bases and J 2 bases; bases outside gene matches: 14. This CDR3 contains 16 residues. CDR3 DNA: TGCGCCAGCGGTAGAGTAACAGGGGTTTCGAACTATGGCTACACCTTC. Translation: CASGRVTGVSNYGYTF. Drawing the rest from reference TRBV5-1 and TRBJ1-2, the complete variable domain is KAGVTQTPRYLIKTRGQQVTLSCSPISGHRSVSWYQQTPGQGLQFLFEYFSETQRNKGNFPGRFSGRQFSNSRSEMNVSTLELGDSALYLCASGRVTGVSNYGYTFGSGTRLTVV.

V and J are TRBV7-7 and TRBJ2-7; tentatively, D is TRBD2 (6 bases). Germline V gives CDR1 SSHAT, CDR2 FNYEAQ (reference sequence). CDR3 length: 15 amino acids. V lost 0 bases to trimming and J lost 2 bases, with 11 bases between them. The CDR3 DNA sequence: TGTGCCAGCAGCTTAGCGGCGGGGCAAGCCTACGAGCAGTACTTC. As protein: CASSLAAGQAYEQYF.

V usage is TRBV9 and J usage is TRBJ2-7; unclear D gene. V was shortened by 0 bases and J by 3 bases, with 10 bases between the two germline ends. Germline CDR1 is SGDLS and CDR2 is YYNGEE. This CDR3 is built from 14 residues. As DNA, the CDR3 is TGTGCCAGCAGCGTAGATGTCAGACACTACGAGCAGTACTTC. Translated: CASSVDVRHYEQYF.

The J gene is TRBJ2-1, the V gene TRBV5-4, with 10 bases aligning to TRBD2. CDR3 size: 14 residues. The V gene end was trimmed by 3 bases and the J gene end by 5 bases; junction bases not matched to a gene: 2. Germline CDR1 SGHNT, CDR2 YYREEE (reference sequence). The CDR3 DNA reads as TGTGCCAGCAGCTCGGGACTAGCGAACAATGAGCAGTTCTTC. Amino acids: CASSSGLANNEQFF.

The chain recombines TRBV2 with TRBJ2-1, with TRBD2 matching 9 bases. In germline, CDR1 is SNHLY, CDR2 FYNNEI. After removal of 4 bases from V and 1 base from J, the junction contained 5 bases not matched to a gene. This CDR3 spans 16 amino acids. CDR3 in DNA: TGTGCCAGCAGTGTAGCGGGAGTTCGGTCCTACAATGAGCAGTTCTTC. It is translated as CASSVAGVRSYNEQFF.

The gene calls are TRBV7-9 and TRBJ1-1, with TRBD1 as a possible D gene (6 bases). The CDR3 consists of 11 residues. CDR1 SEHNR and CDR2 FQNEAQ come from the germline V gene (reference sequence). Deletions cut 5 bases from V and 10 bases from J, with 11 bases between. The CDR3 region has the DNA TGTGCCAGCAGCAAGGACAGAGGAGCTTTCTTT. Translation gives CASSKDRGAFF. The complete variable domain, with remaining parts taken from reference TRBV7-9 and TRBJ1-1, reads DTGVSQNPRHKITKRGQNVTFRCDPISEHNRLYWYRQTLGQGPEFLTYFQNEAQLEKSRLLSDRFSAERPKGSFSTLEIQRTEQGDSAMYLCASSKDRGAFFGQGTRLTVV.

This rearrangement joins TRBV14 to TRBJ2-7; possible D gene TRBD2, 7 bases. CDR3 length: 13 amino acids. In germline, CDR1 is SGHDN, CDR2 FVKESK. V was cut by 11 bases and J by 3 bases, with 17 bases left in between. The CDR3 DNA follows: TGTGCCCTGCCGGGGGGCGCCAACTACGAGCAGTACTTC. It is translated as CALPGGANYEQYF.

This sequence joins TRBV4-2 and TRBJ1-5, with a weak D call TRBD1 (5 bases). This CDR3 region has 17 residues. CDR1 and CDR2 (germline): LGHNA, YNFKEQ. V lost 0 bases and J lost 0, with 12 bases in between. For the CDR3, the DNA is TGTGCCAGCAGCCAAGAATGGGCAGGGAATAGCAATCAGCCCCAGCATTTT. This codes for CASSQEWAGNSNQPQHF.